These 32 T cell receptor beta chains originate from one sample sequenced in a study of blood T cells in healthy people across ages (dated by TCRdb to between 2014 and 2016). Library creation used 5' RACE. The listed sequencing device is Illumina HiSeq 2500. A second PCR of roughly 7 to 11 cycles was performed with a sample-barcoded 5' primer and a J-beta primer mix. TCRdb's own reprocessing of the public reads used fastp at Q25 and MiXCR and kept productive beta chains. Each CDR3 protein gets just one entry, which takes the most common genes and DNA from the rows behind it. The sample table records some 1.5 million distinct CDR3 sequences; roughly 30% of these occur just once. 7.7% of the sample belongs to the ten largest clones. The sample was blood. The receptors were gathered from a woman in her twenties or thirties in good health.

With regard to this clonotype: A read error may account for a junction end that differs from germline. V and J are TRBV20-1 and TRBJ1-4; 9 bases are a match to TRBD1. The germline V gene encodes CDR1 DFQATT and CDR2 SNEGSKA (reference sequence). The CDR3 length is 18 residues. For the CDR3, the DNA is TGCAGTGCTAGAGAGACAGACAGGGGGTCCACGGTTCGCGAAAAACGGTTTTTT. This gives the protein CSARETDRGSTVREKRFF.

The V and J genes are TRBV5-4 and TRBJ2-1; D assignment may be TRBD1 or TRBD2 (6 bases each). The CDR3 is made up of 19 amino acids. Trimming cost V 5 bases and J 2 bases, with 26 bases left between them. The germline CDR1 and CDR2 sequences are SGHNT and YYREEE (reference sequence). The chain's CDR3 is CASRPGHREADAPYNEQFF. The CDR3 region has the DNA TGTGCCAGCAGACCGGGACACAGGGAGGCAGATGCCCCCTACAATGAGCAGTTCTTC.

The chain carries TRBV20-1 and TRBJ1-5; TRBD1 aligns across 8 bases. CDR1 and CDR2 from the germline V gene are DFQATT and SNEGSKA (reference sequence). J lost 6 bases, V lost 2 bases, and 9 bases had no gene match. The CDR3 extends over 15 amino acids. The CDR3 sequence is CSARLIQGEGQPQHF. The CDR3, as DNA: TGCAGTGCTAGATTAATACAGGGGGAGGGTCAGCCCCAGCATTTT.

This clonotype was found many times. The genes are TRBV29-1 and TRBJ1-5; D is unclear. This CDR3 is built from 13 residues. Germline assignment: CDR1 SQVTM and CDR2 ANQGSEA. The V and J ends lost 2 bases and 6 bases respectively, with 11 bases between them. The CDR3 protein is CSVESGDGQPQHF. The CDR3 region has the DNA TGCAGCGTTGAATCCGGTGATGGTCAGCCCCAGCATTTT.

The chain uses TRBV7-2 and TRBJ2-2, with D hard to call. CDR3 size: 16 residues. Germline V gene data show CDR1 as SGHTA and CDR2 as FQGNSA. The V end lost 1 base, the J end lost 7 bases, and 16 bases lay between the germline ends. The CDR3 reads CASSLDPRVVGGELFF. In nucleotides, the CDR3 is TGTGCCAGCAGCTTAGACCCCCGCGTCGTTGGCGGGGAGCTGTTTTTT.

As regards this clonotype: The junction and the germline gene differ at one end; a read error may be behind it. This chain uses TRBV10-1 with TRBJ2-1; TRBD2 agrees at 13 bases. The CDR3 runs to 16 residues. Per germline, CDR1 WNHNN and CDR2 SYGVQD (reference sequence). Here the CDR3 DNA reads TGCACCAGCAGTGAGGCCGGACTAGCGGGAGACAATGAGCAGTTCTTC. Translated, it gives CTSSEAGLAGDNEQFF.

This clonotype appeared once. This may stem from a read error, because a much larger clone lies one nucleotide away. V and J are TRBV10-3 and TRBJ2-3; 10 bases fit TRBD2. Germline loops: CDR1 ENHRY, CDR2 SYGVKD. The trim removed 7 bases at V and 9 bases at J, leaving 10 bases unmatched. The CDR3 is 14 residues long. Written as DNA, the CDR3 is TGTGCCATCAAAGGGGCTAGCGGGGGACCCACGCAGTATTTT. Translation gives CAIKGASGGPTQYF.

Only a few counts were recorded for this clonotype. V usage is TRBV10-2 and J usage is TRBJ1-5; no definite D call. CDR1 WSHSY and CDR2 SAAADI come from the germline V gene. Trimming left V 6 bases short and J 5 bases short, with 11 bases between. The CDR3 has 13 amino acids. CDR3 protein: CASSVLDHQPQHF. The CDR3 coding sequence is TGCGCCAGCAGCGTCTTGGACCATCAGCCCCAGCATTTT.

The gene calls are TRBV4-1 and TRBJ2-1; D is perhaps TRBD2 (6 bases). The CDR3 extends over 14 amino acids. Germline CDR1 is MGHRA and CDR2 is YSYEKL. V dropped 6 bases and J dropped 6 bases, with 15 bases sitting between them. This CDR3 is CASSRGGDVNEQFF. In DNA, the CDR3 is TGCGCCAGCAGTCGGGGCGGGGACGTCAATGAGCAGTTCTTC.

In its sample, this clonotype was seen a few times. CDR3 loop: CASSVDGKVETQYF. Here the CDR3 DNA reads TGTGCCAGCAGCGTAGATGGCAAAGTCGAGACCCAGTACTTC. V gene TRBV9 combines with J gene TRBJ2-7; D ambiguous. With the DNA end fitting TRBJ2-5 better, the J assignment may be wrong. The CDR3 covers 14 residues. Germline CDR1 is SGDLS and CDR2 is YYNGEE.

This clonotype came up a few times. The V call is TRBV5-1, the J call TRBJ2-5, with 10 nucleotides matching TRBD1. This CDR3 contains 17 residues. V was pared by 2 bases and J by 5 bases, with 12 bases of the junction left unmatched. Germline V lookup: CDR1 SGHRS, CDR2 YFSETQ. Here the CDR3 reads CASSFGQGQGRSETQYF. For the CDR3, the DNA is TGCGCCAGCAGCTTTGGGCAGGGACAGGGGAGATCGGAGACCCAGTACTTC.

This clonotype was found a few times. The chain is built from TRBV29-1 and TRBJ2-3; 14 bases agree with TRBD2. This CDR3 is 15 amino acids long. V lost 6 bases, J lost 4 bases, and 6 bases stayed unmatched. In germline, CDR1 is SQVTM, CDR2 ANQGSEA. CDR3 in amino acids: CSVSPGLAGADTQYF. In DNA form, the CDR3 reads TGCAGCGTGTCACCGGGACTAGCGGGGGCAGATACGCAGTATTTT.

This clonotype was observed many times. This chain connects TRBV5-1 to TRBJ2-3, with D perhaps being TRBD1 or TRBD2 (5 bases each). The germline CDR1 and CDR2 sequences are SGHRS and YFSETQ. The CDR3 is made up of 14 amino acids. Deletions cut 3 bases from V and 2 bases from J, with 10 bases between. The CDR3 DNA is TGCGCCAGCAGCTCCGGGACGGACACAGATACGCAGTATTTT. This translates into CASSSGTDTDTQYF.

The V gene is TRBV7-2, the J gene TRBJ2-1; no reliable D call. This CDR3 region has 13 residues. Trimming left V 2 bases short and J 8 bases short, with 10 bases between. Looked up from germline, CDR1 is SGHTA and CDR2 is FQGNSA. In DNA form, the CDR3 reads TGTGCCAGCAGCTTAAGAGTAGCCGATGAGCAGTTCTTC. It translates to CASSLRVADEQFF.

About this clonotype: The junction does not match germline at one end; this may be a read error. The chain combines TRBV11-2 with TRBJ2-7; D is possibly TRBD1 or TRBD2 (6 bases each). Germline V CDR1 and CDR2: SGHAT, FQNNGV. CDR3 length: 11 residues. The CDR3 DNA follows: TGTGCCAGCAGCTTAGATACGGGGGCTGTCTTC. Translating it yields CASSLDTGAVF.

This clonotype showed up just a few times. The chain combines TRBV3-1 with TRBJ1-1; TRBD1 might be the D (6 bases). V dropped 0 bases and J dropped 5 bases, with 10 bases sitting between them. The CDR3 runs 14 residues. Germline V CDR1 and CDR2: LGHDT, YNNKEL (reference sequence). The CDR3 sequence: CASSQEGARTEAFF. The CDR3 coding sequence is TGTGCCAGCAGCCAAGAGGGGGCGAGGACTGAAGCTTTCTTT.

The rearrangement links TRBV9 to TRBJ2-1; the match to TRBD2 covers 12 bases. Germline CDR1 reads SGDLS; CDR2 reads YYNGEE. Trimming took 3 bases from V and 14 from J; bases not matched to a gene: 9. The CDR3 is 14 amino acids. CDR3 protein: CASSEKTSGGPEFF. The CDR3 coding sequence is TGTGCCAGCAGCGAGAAGACTAGCGGGGGCCCCGAGTTCTTC.

On this clonotype: This clone may be a read error of a much larger clone one base away. This rearrangement joins TRBV20-1 to TRBJ2-7, with 11 positions matching TRBD2. The J call may be incorrect, as the DNA end agrees better with TRBJ2-5. From germline, CDR1 is DFQATT and CDR2 SNEGSKA (reference sequence). The CDR3 spans 17 residues. The CDR3 loop reads CSARGLRLAGRRETQYF. In DNA, the CDR3 is TGCAGTGCTAGGGGCTTAAGACTAGCGGGGCGCCGAGAGACCCAGTACTTC.

The chain carries TRBV28 and TRBJ2-5; 8 bases align to TRBD1. The germline gives CDR1 MDHEN, CDR2 SYDVKM. This CDR3 comprises 16 residues. Trimming at V came to 4 bases and at J to 1 base, leaving 8 bases not matched to a gene. The CDR3 loop is CASSSPGQDLQETQYF. CDR3 nucleotide sequence: TGTGCCAGCAGTTCTCCGGGACAGGATCTCCAAGAGACCCAGTACTTC.

The rearrangement joins TRBV28 to TRBJ2-7; D is tentatively TRBD1 or TRBD2 (5 bases each). This CDR3 has 14 amino acids. The V end lost 6 bases, the J end lost 5 bases, and 17 bases lay between the germline ends. Germline values: CDR1 MDHEN, CDR2 SYDVKM. CDR3 protein: CASRGPEGGNEQYF. CDR3 nucleotide sequence: TGTGCCAGCAGGGGACCTGAGGGTGGGAACGAGCAGTACTTC. Variable domain in full (rest from reference TRBV28 and TRBJ2-7): DVKVTQSSRYLVKRTGEKVFLECVQDMDHENMFWYRQDPGLGLRLIYFSYDVKMKEKGDIPEGYSVSREKKERFSLILESASTNQTSMYLCASRGPEGGNEQYFGPGTRLTVT.

This clonotype was seen more than once but under ten times. This chain joins TRBV25-1 and TRBJ2-4, with no clear D. The DNA matches TRBJ2-7 better at its end, which makes the J call doubtful. The CDR3 sequence is 14 residues long. Germline V CDR1 and CDR2: MGHDK, SYGVNS. The CDR3 is CASSEVRPFYEQYF. In DNA, the CDR3 is TGTGCCAGCAGTGAAGTCCGACCGTTCTACGAGCAGTACTTC.

A remark on this clonotype: This may be a read error: a much more frequent sequence differs by one nucleotide. The rearrangement uses TRBV5-5 and TRBJ2-1; perhaps D is TRBD1 or TRBD2 (5 bases each). Germline V CDR1 and CDR2: SGHKS, YYEKEE (reference sequence). The CDR3 runs 14 residues. The V end was cut by 7 bases, the J end by 5 bases, with 16 bases between. CDR3 DNA sequence: TGTGCCAGCGGGTTGGAAGGGACCAACAATGAGCAGTTCTTC. It specifies CASGLEGTNNEQFF.

In this sample, this clonotype turned up many times. The V and J genes are TRBV27 and TRBJ1-6, with TRBD1 matching 7 bases. Germline loops: CDR1 MNHEY, CDR2 SMNVEV (reference sequence). V shed 6 bases, J shed 4 bases, and the junction held 6 bases outside the gene matches. The CDR3 extends over 15 amino acids. The CDR3 loop is CASSARDSYNSPLHF. The DNA of the CDR3 is TGTGCCAGCAGCGCCCGGGACAGTTATAATTCACCCCTCCACTTT.

V gene TRBV4-3 combines with J gene TRBJ2-7; D ambiguous. CDR1 LGHNA and CDR2 YSLEER come from the germline V gene. V was pared by 1 base and J by 5 bases, with 15 bases between. CDR3 length equals 15 residues. The CDR3 sequence is CASSQGGLSVHEQYF. The DNA for the CDR3 is TGCGCCAGCAGCCAAGGTGGGCTATCGGTCCACGAGCAGTACTTC.

This clonotype showed up just a few times. This chain uses TRBV9 with TRBJ2-1, with TRBD2 matching over 7 bases. The CDR3 sequence is 14 residues long. Germline loops: CDR1 SGDLS, CDR2 YYNGEE. J was trimmed by 6 bases and V by 3 bases; bases with no gene match: 6. CDR3 residues: CASSAGGRGNEQFF. CDR3 coding DNA: TGTGCCAGCAGCGCCGGAGGGAGGGGCAATGAGCAGTTCTTC.

Concerning this clonotype itself: The junction does not match germline at one end; this may be a read error. The V and J genes are TRBV7-9 and TRBJ2-1; 11 bases are shared with TRBD2. The germline V gene has CDR1 SEHNR and CDR2 FQNEAQ (reference sequence). This CDR3 has 15 amino acids. This CDR3 reads CTSISGRVDYNEQFF. The CDR3 DNA follows: TGTACCAGCATTAGCGGGAGGGTCGACTACAATGAGCAGTTCTTC.

This clonotype appeared many times. At one boundary the junction diverges from the germline segment, which might be a read error. V is TRBV3-1 and J is TRBJ2-3; D not certain. The germline V gene encodes CDR1 LGHDT and CDR2 YNNKEL (reference sequence). The CDR3 loop spans 14 amino acids. This CDR3 reads CASSQDRSTDTQYF. DNA for the CDR3: TGCGCCAGCAGCCAAGACCGCAGCACAGATACGCAGTATTTT.

As for this clonotype: It may be a read error: a sequence one base away is much more abundant. V is TRBV4-3 and J is TRBJ2-7, with D hard to call. The CDR3 spans 12 residues. The germline CDR1 and CDR2 sequences are LGHNA and YSLEER. Between the trimmed V and J ends, which lost 1 base and 7 bases, there was a span of 8 bases. The DNA for the CDR3 is TGCGCCAGCAGCCAAGGGTCCCTTGAGCAGTACTTC. It codes for CASSQGSLEQYF.

Many counts were recorded for this clonotype. This chain uses TRBV28 with TRBJ2-5; 13 nucleotides line up with TRBD2. The CDR3 has 14 amino acids. Germline values: CDR1 MDHEN, CDR2 SYDVKM. The trim removed 10 bases at V and 3 bases at J, leaving 5 bases unmatched. In nucleotides, the CDR3 is TGTGCCACCGCCGGACTAGCGGGGGAAGAGACCCAGTACTTC. This encodes CATAGLAGEETQYF. Based on the CDR3 plus reference TRBV28 and TRBJ2-5, the full variable domain is DVKVTQSSRYLVKRTGEKVFLECVQDMDHENMFWYRQDPGLGLRLIYFSYDVKMKEKGDIPEGYSVSREKKERFSLILESASTNQTSMYLCATAGLAGEETQYFGPGTRLLVL.

This chain connects TRBV27 to TRBJ2-7, with TRBD1 identical over 10 bases. Trimming removed 9 bases from V and 1 base from J; junction bases left unmatched: 6. The CDR3 has 14 residues. Germline CDR1 is MNHEY and CDR2 is SMNVEV (reference sequence). The CDR3: CARNRDRGSYEQYF. The CDR3 region has the DNA TGTGCCAGAAACCGGGACAGGGGATCCTACGAGCAGTACTTC.

This clonotype has a handful of counts. The CDR3, as DNA: TGTGCCAGCAGCCGGGCCGGGGGGGTAAATGAAAAACTGTTTTTT. It specifies CASSRAGGVNEKLFF. V and J are TRBV12-3 or TRBV12-4 and TRBJ1-4, with D perhaps matching TRBD1 (5 bases). Trimming shortened V by 6 bases and J by 5 bases, and 16 bases separated the two germline ends. The CDR3 runs 15 residues.

On this clonotype itself: Sequence at one end of the junction differs from germline and may be a read error. Here the CDR3 reads CAGSPRDYSFEQYF. The CDR3 bases are TGTGCCGGCAGCCCCCGGGACTACTCCTTCGAGCAGTACTTC. The rearrangement joins TRBV9 to TRBJ2-7; 7 bases agree with TRBD2. The CDR3 consists of 14 residues. Germline V gene sequence: CDR1 SGDLS, CDR2 YYNGEE.